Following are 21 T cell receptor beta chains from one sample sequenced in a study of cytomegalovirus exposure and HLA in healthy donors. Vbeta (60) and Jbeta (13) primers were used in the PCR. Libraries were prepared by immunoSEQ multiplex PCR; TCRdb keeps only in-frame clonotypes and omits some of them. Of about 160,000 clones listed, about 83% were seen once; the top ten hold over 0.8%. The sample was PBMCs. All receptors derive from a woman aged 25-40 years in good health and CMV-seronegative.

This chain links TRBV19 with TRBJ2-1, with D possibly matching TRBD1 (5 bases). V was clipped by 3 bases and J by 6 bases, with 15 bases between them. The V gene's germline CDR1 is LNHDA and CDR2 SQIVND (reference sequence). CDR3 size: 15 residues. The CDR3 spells CASSIKGAAPNEQFF. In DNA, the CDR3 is TGTGCCAGTAGTATCAAAGGGGCGGCCCCCAATGAGCAGTTCTTC.

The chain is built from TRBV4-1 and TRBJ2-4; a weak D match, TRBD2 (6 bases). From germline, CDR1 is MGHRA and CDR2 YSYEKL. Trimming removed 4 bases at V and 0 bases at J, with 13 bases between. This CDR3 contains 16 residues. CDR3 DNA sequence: TGCGCCAGCAGCCCGGGACTCCTAATAGCCAAAAACATTCAGTACTTC. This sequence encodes CASSPGLLIAKNIQYF.

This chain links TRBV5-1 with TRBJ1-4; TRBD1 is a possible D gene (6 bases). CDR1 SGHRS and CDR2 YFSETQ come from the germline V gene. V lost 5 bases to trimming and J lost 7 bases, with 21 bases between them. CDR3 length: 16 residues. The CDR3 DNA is TGCGCCAGCAGACAAAACCCACAGGGTCGTAGTGAAAAACTGTTTTTT. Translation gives CASRQNPQGRSEKLFF.

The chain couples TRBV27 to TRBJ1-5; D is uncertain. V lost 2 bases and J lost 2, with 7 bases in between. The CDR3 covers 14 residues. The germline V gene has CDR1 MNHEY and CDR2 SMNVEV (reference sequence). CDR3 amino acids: CASSLVGGNQPQHF. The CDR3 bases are TGTGCCAGCAGTTTAGTCGGGGGCAATCAGCCCCAGCATTTT.

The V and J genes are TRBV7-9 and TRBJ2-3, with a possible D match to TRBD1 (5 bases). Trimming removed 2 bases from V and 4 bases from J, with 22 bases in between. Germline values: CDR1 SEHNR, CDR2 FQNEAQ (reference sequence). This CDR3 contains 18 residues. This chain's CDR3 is CASSLRPSRLIGADTQYF. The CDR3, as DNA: TGTGCCAGCAGCTTAAGGCCGTCTAGATTAATAGGGGCAGATACGCAGTATTTT.

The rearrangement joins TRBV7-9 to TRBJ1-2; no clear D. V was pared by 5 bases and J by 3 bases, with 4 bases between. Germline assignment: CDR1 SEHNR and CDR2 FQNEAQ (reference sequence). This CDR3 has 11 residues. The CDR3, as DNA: TGTGCCAGCAGCCGAGACTATGGCTACACCTTC. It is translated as CASSRDYGYTF.

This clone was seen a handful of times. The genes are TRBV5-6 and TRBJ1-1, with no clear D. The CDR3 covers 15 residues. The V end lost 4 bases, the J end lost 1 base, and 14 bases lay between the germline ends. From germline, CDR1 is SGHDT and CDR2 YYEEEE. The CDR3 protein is CASSPIRRQNTEAFF. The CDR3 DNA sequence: TGTGCCAGCAGCCCTATTAGGCGACAGAACACTGAAGCTTTCTTT.

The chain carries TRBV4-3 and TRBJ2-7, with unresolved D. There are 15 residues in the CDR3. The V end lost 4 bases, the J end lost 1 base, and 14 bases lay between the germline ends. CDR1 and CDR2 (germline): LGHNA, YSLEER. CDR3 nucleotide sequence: TGCGCCAGCAGCCCATCCCCCGCCGGGTCCTACGAGCAGTACTTC. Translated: CASSPSPAGSYEQYF.

The CDR3 sequence is CASSPLAGVETQYF. The CDR3 bases are TGTGCCAGCAGCCCCCTAGCGGGAGTGGAGACCCAGTACTTC. The chain carries TRBV9 and TRBJ2-5; TRBD2 agrees at 10 bases. J lost 5 bases, V lost 4 bases, and 5 bases had no gene match. Germline values: CDR1 SGDLS, CDR2 YYNGEE. The CDR3 is 14 residues long.

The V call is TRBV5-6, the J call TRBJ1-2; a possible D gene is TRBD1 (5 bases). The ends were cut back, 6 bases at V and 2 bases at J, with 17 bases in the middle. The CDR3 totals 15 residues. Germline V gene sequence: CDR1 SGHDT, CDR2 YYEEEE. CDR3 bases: TGTGCCAGCACCATCCGGGGGGGGTCGAACTATGGCTACACCTTC. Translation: CASTIRGGSNYGYTF.

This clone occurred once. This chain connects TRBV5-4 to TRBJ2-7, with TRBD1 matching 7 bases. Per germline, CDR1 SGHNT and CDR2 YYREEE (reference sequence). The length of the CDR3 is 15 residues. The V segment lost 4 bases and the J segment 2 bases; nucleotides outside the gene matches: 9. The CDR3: CASSRQAGGTYEQYF. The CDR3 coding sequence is TGTGCCAGCAGCCGGCAGGCAGGGGGAACCTACGAGCAGTACTTC. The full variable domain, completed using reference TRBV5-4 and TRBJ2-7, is ETGVTQSPTHLIKTRGQQVTLRCSSQSGHNTVSWYQQALGQGPQFIFQYYREEENGRGNFPPRFSGLQFPNYSSELNVNALELDDSALYLCASSRQAGGTYEQYFGPGTRLTVT.

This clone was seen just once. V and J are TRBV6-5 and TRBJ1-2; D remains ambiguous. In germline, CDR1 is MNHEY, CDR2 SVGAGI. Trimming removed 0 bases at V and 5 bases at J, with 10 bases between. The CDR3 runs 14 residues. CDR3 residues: CASSYSSSGYGYTF. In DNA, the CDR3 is TGTGCCAGCAGTTACTCGAGCAGCGGTTATGGCTACACCTTC.

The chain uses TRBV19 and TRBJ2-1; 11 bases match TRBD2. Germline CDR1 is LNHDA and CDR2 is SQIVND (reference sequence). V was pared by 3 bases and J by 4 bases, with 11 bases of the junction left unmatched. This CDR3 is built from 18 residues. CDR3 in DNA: TGTGCCAGTAGTATGAGTCCTAGCGGGAGGCCTCTATACAATGAGCAGTTCTTC. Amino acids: CASSMSPSGRPLYNEQFF.

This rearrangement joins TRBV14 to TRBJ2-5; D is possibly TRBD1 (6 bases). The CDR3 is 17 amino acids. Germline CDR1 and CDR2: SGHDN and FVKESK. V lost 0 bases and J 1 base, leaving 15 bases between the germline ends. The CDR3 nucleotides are TGTGCCAGCAGCCAAGATAGAGCGCTACAGGGCCAAGAGACCCAGTACTTC. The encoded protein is CASSQDRALQGQETQYF.

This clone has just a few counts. The CDR3 loop reads CASSSPTRGPTDTQYF. The CDR3 region has the DNA TGTGCCAGCAGTTCTCCGACTCGCGGGCCCACAGATACGCAGTATTTT. The chain is built from TRBV27 and TRBJ2-3, with D possibly being TRBD2 (5 bases). The ends were cut back, 4 bases at V and 2 bases at J, with 16 bases in the middle. Germline V gene lookup returns CDR1 MNHEY and CDR2 SMNVEV (reference sequence). The CDR3 loop spans 16 amino acids.

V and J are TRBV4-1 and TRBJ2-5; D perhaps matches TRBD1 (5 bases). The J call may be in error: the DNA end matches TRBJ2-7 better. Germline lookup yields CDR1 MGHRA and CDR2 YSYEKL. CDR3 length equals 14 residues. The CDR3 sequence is CASSPFPDSYEQYF. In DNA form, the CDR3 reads TGCGCCAGCAGCCCCTTCCCTGACAGCTACGAGCAGTACTTC.

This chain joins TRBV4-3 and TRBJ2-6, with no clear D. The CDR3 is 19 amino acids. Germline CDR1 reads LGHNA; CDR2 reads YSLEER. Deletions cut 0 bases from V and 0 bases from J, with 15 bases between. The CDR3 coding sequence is TGCGCCAGCAGCCAAGAAGTTGGCCCTCCCGCCTCTGGGGCCAACGTCCTGACTTTC. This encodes CASSQEVGPPASGANVLTF.

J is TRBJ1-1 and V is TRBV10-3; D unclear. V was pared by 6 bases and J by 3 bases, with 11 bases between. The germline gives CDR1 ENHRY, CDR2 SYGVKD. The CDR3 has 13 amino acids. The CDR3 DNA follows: TGTGCCATCAGCCCGGTCCCGGACACTGAAGCTTTCTTT. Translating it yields CAISPVPDTEAFF.

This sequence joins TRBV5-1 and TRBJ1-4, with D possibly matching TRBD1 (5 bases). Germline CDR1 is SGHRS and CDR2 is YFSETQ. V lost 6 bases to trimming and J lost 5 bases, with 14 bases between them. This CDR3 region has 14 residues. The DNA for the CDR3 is TGCGCCAGCAACCCGGGGGGGGTGAATGAAAAACTGTTTTTT. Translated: CASNPGGVNEKLFF.

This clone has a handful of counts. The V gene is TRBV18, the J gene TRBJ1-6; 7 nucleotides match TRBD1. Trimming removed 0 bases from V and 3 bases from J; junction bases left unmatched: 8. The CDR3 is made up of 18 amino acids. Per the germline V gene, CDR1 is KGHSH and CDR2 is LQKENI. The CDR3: CASSPPGIGGVYNSPLHF. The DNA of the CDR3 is TGTGCCAGCTCACCACCGGGAATAGGGGGCGTCTATAATTCACCCCTCCACTTT.

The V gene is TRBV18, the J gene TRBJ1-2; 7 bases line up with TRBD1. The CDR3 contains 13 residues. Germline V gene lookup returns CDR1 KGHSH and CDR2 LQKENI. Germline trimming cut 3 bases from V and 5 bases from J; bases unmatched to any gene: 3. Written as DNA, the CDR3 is TGTGCCAGCTCACCGGAGGGGGCGTATGGCTACACCTTC. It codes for CASSPEGAYGYTF.